Each of the 8 T cell receptor beta chains below was sequenced from the same sample in a study of PD-1 blockade in classical Hodgkin lymphoma. Each patient experienced a relapse that followed autologous stem cell transplantation, and brentuximab vedotin exposure varied. The table came from immunoSEQ multiplex PCR; TCRdb's copy has only in-frame clones and leaves some out. The profile shows fewer than 25,000 clones, less than 80% of them singletons. Sequenced here: peripheral blood mononuclear cells (PBMCs), sampled at baseline. The receptor set was obtained from a human donor with classical Hodgkin lymphoma.

This rearrangement joins TRBV11-2 to TRBJ2-7, with D hard to call. V lost 4 bases and J lost 4, with 8 bases in between. CDR3 length: 12 amino acids. Germline V lookup: CDR1 SGHAT, CDR2 FQNNGV. The CDR3 nucleotides are TGTGCCAGCAGCTCATCTAGGTACGAGCAGTACTTC. Its protein is CASSSSRYEQYF.

This chain joins TRBV2 and TRBJ2-1; 10 bases fit TRBD2. CDR3 length equals 15 residues. Germline V gene lookup returns CDR1 SNHLY and CDR2 FYNNEI. After removal of 2 bases from V and 7 bases from J, the junction contained 5 bases not matched to a gene. The CDR3 DNA reads TGTGCCAGCAGTGAACTAGCGGGAGCATTGAATGAGCAGTTCTTC. This codes for CASSELAGALNEQFF.

CDR3 bases: TGCGCCAGCAGCTTGGTCCCGGGACAGGGGACCAACACAGATACGCAGTATTTT. Its translation: CASSLVPGQGTNTDTQYF. The gene calls are TRBV5-1 and TRBJ2-3, with TRBD1 matching 10 bases. The germline gives CDR1 SGHRS, CDR2 YFSETQ. The CDR3 runs 18 residues. J gave up 2 bases and V 0 bases, and 9 bases lay outside the gene matches.

As for this clone: Relative to the germline gene, one junction end is altered; a read error may explain this. The CDR3 loop is CASSQDGNTEAFF. CDR3 nucleotide sequence: TGCGCCAGCAGCCAAGATGGGAACACTGAAGCTTTCTTT. V gene TRBV5-4 combines with J gene TRBJ1-1; D call uncertain. The germline CDR1 and CDR2 sequences are SGHNT and YYREEE (reference sequence). The CDR3 contains 13 residues.

The V gene is TRBV10-1, the J gene TRBJ2-1; TRBD1 or TRBD2 may be the D gene (5 bases each). Germline CDR1 and CDR2: WNHNN and SYGVQD (reference sequence). The V end was cut by 0 bases, the J end by 7 bases, with 19 bases between. This CDR3 spans 17 amino acids. Here the CDR3 reads CASSESSMGEIRNEQFF. Written as DNA, the CDR3 is TGCGCCAGCAGTGAGTCGAGTATGGGGGAGATAAGGAATGAGCAGTTCTTC.

This rearrangement joins TRBV29-1 to TRBJ2-7; 8 bases map to TRBD1. Germline CDR1 and CDR2: SQVTM and ANQGSEA. J gave up 5 bases and V 5 bases, and 5 bases lay outside the gene matches. The CDR3 runs 12 residues. The CDR3 sequence: CSVWQGANEQYF. CDR3 sequence (DNA): TGCAGCGTTTGGCAGGGGGCGAACGAGCAGTACTTC.

The chain employs TRBV29-1 and TRBJ2-2; 7 nucleotides agree with TRBD1. V gave up 5 bases and J gave up 2 bases; unmatched junction bases: 5. The CDR3 is 14 amino acids. Germline V gives CDR1 SQVTM, CDR2 ANQGSEA. This CDR3 is CSVLRDRNTGELFF. The CDR3 DNA reads as TGCAGCGTTCTTCGGGACAGAAACACCGGGGAGCTGTTTTTT.

This clone turned up a few times. The V and J genes are TRBV29-1 and TRBJ1-2; TRBD1 is a possible D gene (6 bases). The V end lost 4 bases, the J end lost 7 bases, and 13 bases lay between the germline ends. This CDR3 is built from 12 residues. Germline CDR1 SQVTM, CDR2 ANQGSEA. For the CDR3, the DNA is TGCAGCGTTGTGTTGGACAGAGGTGGCTACACCTTC. Its protein product is CSVVLDRGGYTF.